The 17 T cell receptor beta chains given below trace back to one sample, sequenced in a study of blood T cell repertoires in COVID-19. Sequencing was performed with immunoSEQ multiplex PCR; in TCRdb, only in-frame clones are kept and a portion is missing. This repertoire shows around 150,000 clones, 70% to 85% found once; its top ten account for 22%. The material sequenced was peripheral blood. Every receptor here comes from a woman older than 75 with acute or convalescent COVID-19.

This clone was detected only a few times. This chain connects TRBV18 to TRBJ2-1, with D possibly matching TRBD2 (6 bases). The CDR3 consists of 14 residues. Trimming took off 0 bases at V and 4 bases at J, with 7 bases between the two ends. Germline V CDR1 and CDR2: KGHSH, LQKENI. The CDR3 is CASSPPAGYNEQFF. DNA for the CDR3: TGTGCCAGCTCACCACCCGCGGGGTACAATGAGCAGTTCTTC.

The chain combines TRBV25-1 with TRBJ1-2, with 8 bases aligning to TRBD1. The CDR3 consists of 13 residues. Trimming at V came to 5 bases and at J to 7 bases, leaving 6 bases not matched to a gene. From germline, CDR1 is MGHDK and CDR2 SYGVNS. CDR3 DNA: TGTGCCAGCAGTTATCAGGGGGCGTTTGGCTACACCTTC. Translation: CASSYQGAFGYTF.

The chain is built from TRBV2 and TRBJ2-2; D is perhaps TRBD2 (6 bases). The CDR3 covers 16 residues. Germline assignment: CDR1 SNHLY and CDR2 FYNNEI. Deletions cut 8 bases from V and 8 bases from J, with 24 bases between. CDR3 nucleotides: TGTGCCAGCGGGTTTTTGGGAGCGGGTCGGTCTGGGGAGCTGTTTTTT. Amino acids: CASGFLGAGRSGELFF. The full variable domain, with the rest looked up from reference TRBV2 and TRBJ2-2, is EPEVTQTPSHQVTQMGQEVILRCVPISNHLYFYWYRQILGQKVEFLVSFYNNEISEKSEIFDDQFSVERPDGSNFTLKIRSTKLEDSAMYFCASGFLGAGRSGELFFGEGSRLTVL.

This clone occurred a few times. The gene calls are TRBV7-8 and TRBJ2-7; 11 bases line up with TRBD2. The CDR3 runs to 15 residues. With 5 bases clipped from V and 0 bases from J, the junction kept 3 bases outside the gene matches. Germline CDR1 is SGHVS and CDR2 is FQNEAQ. CDR3 region: CASSPTSGGSYEQYF. Here the CDR3 DNA reads TGTGCCAGCAGCCCCACTAGCGGGGGCTCCTACGAGCAGTACTTC.

The chain carries TRBV5-4 and TRBJ2-7; 10 bases are shared with TRBD1. V shed 0 bases, J shed 1 base, and the junction held 4 bases outside the gene matches. CDR1 and CDR2 (germline): SGHNT, YYREEE (reference sequence). The CDR3 totals 16 residues. The chain's CDR3 is CASSLGQGAGSYEQYF. The CDR3 DNA is TGTGCCAGCAGCTTGGGACAGGGGGCGGGGTCCTACGAGCAGTACTTC.

The chain joins TRBV27 to TRBJ2-7; 12 nucleotides align to TRBD2. The CDR3 is 14 residues long. V dropped 7 bases and J dropped 5; count of bases not matched to a gene: 6. The germline gives CDR1 MNHEY, CDR2 SMNVEV (reference sequence). The CDR3 nucleotides are TGTGCCAGCAAATTGGGACTAGCGGGCCACGAGCAGTACTTC. Protein sequence: CASKLGLAGHEQYF.

The V gene is TRBV6-5, the J gene TRBJ1-5; TRBD1 is a possible D gene (6 bases). Germline CDR1 MNHEY, CDR2 SVGAGI. The CDR3 runs to 13 residues. V gave up 5 bases and J gave up 3 bases, with 8 bases separating them. The chain's CDR3 is CASSNRVNQPQHF. CDR3 nucleotide sequence: TGTGCCAGCAGTAACAGGGTCAATCAGCCCCAGCATTTT.

CDR3 in amino acids: CASSLGLNQANYGYTF. The CDR3 region has the DNA TGTGCCAGCAGTTTGGGACTGAACCAAGCTAACTATGGCTACACCTTC. J is TRBJ1-2 and V is TRBV6-5; D may be TRBD1 (5 bases). Germline CDR1 and CDR2: MNHEY and SVGAGI. The CDR3 covers 16 residues. Trimming stripped 4 bases from V and 0 bases from J, with 15 bases between.

This clone was detected only a few times. The chain couples TRBV4-1 to TRBJ2-1; weak D call: TRBD2 (5 bases). The germline V gene encodes CDR1 MGHRA and CDR2 YSYEKL. This CDR3 is built from 18 residues. With 0 bases removed from V and 3 bases from J, the gap between germline ends came to 18 bases. This CDR3 is CASSQEGSVGPYYNEQFF. The CDR3 nucleotides are TGCGCCAGCAGCCAAGAAGGGAGCGTCGGACCCTACTACAATGAGCAGTTCTTC.

V is TRBV7-2 and J is TRBJ2-1; 10 bases line up with TRBD2. This CDR3 contains 16 residues. Per the germline V gene, CDR1 is SGHTA and CDR2 is FQGNSA. V dropped 8 bases and J dropped 2; count of bases not matched to a gene: 9. The CDR3 nucleotides read TGTGCCAGCTCTCTCCTAGCGGGAGTTACCTACAATGAGCAGTTCTTC. It encodes CASSLLAGVTYNEQFF.

This sequence joins TRBV11-2 and TRBJ2-1; D is possibly TRBD2 (5 bases). V was cut by 7 bases and J by 14 bases, with 21 bases left in between. Per germline, CDR1 SGHAT and CDR2 FQNNGV. This CDR3 has 13 residues. The CDR3 DNA is TGTGCCAGCACCGTAGGCTTCGGACTCGCGAAGTTCTTC. Its protein product is CASTVGFGLAKFF.

The J gene is TRBJ2-3, the V gene TRBV29-1; D remains unclear. The CDR3 contains 12 residues. Trimming stripped 3 bases from V and 4 bases from J, with 8 bases between. Germline-derived CDR1 and CDR2 are SQVTM and ANQGSEA. In DNA form, the CDR3 reads TGCAGCGTTGAGTTCGGTCCAGATACGCAGTATTTT. It is translated as CSVEFGPDTQYF.

This sequence joins TRBV9 and TRBJ2-1, with 9 bases that match TRBD2. Losses at the gene ends were 3 bases for V and 15 bases for J; bases not matched to a gene: 7. The CDR3 totals 12 residues. Germline V CDR1 and CDR2: SGDLS, YYNGEE. The CDR3 DNA follows: TGTGCCAGCAGCGGAGGGGGCGGGAGGGCGTTCTTC. The encoded protein is CASSGGGGRAFF.

The V gene is TRBV2, the J gene TRBJ1-3, with a tentative D call TRBD1 (6 bases). V lost 5 bases to trimming and J lost 1 base, with 9 bases between them. From germline, CDR1 is SNHLY and CDR2 FYNNEI. The CDR3 sequence is 14 residues long. The CDR3 DNA follows: TGTGCCAGCAGTTTCAGGGGATCTGGAAACACCATATATTTT. This encodes CASSFRGSGNTIYF.

About this clone itself: Other DNA sequences from this sample encode an identical CDR3 as well. The chain couples TRBV7-9 to TRBJ2-3; TRBD2 matches at 10 bases. The CDR3 has 16 residues. The V gene's germline CDR1 is SEHNR and CDR2 FQNEAQ (reference sequence). The trim removed 1 base at V and 3 bases at J, leaving 4 bases unmatched. Here the CDR3 DNA reads TGTGCCAGCAGCTTAGGGCTAGCGGGAGTTACAGATACGCAGTATTTT. It yields the protein CASSLGLAGVTDTQYF.

This clone appeared a few times. The chain is built from TRBV10-3 and TRBJ2-5; 7 nucleotides align to TRBD1. The CDR3 has 14 residues. The V gene's germline CDR1 is ENHRY and CDR2 SYGVKD. V dropped 3 bases and J dropped 3; count of bases not matched to a gene: 4. The CDR3 region is CAISENRGEETQYF. CDR3 in DNA: TGTGCCATCAGTGAAAACAGGGGAGAAGAGACCCAGTACTTC.

This clone appeared a single time. This rearrangement joins TRBV10-3 to TRBJ2-1; TRBD1 aligns across 10 bases. CDR3 length: 13 residues. Germline values: CDR1 ENHRY, CDR2 SYGVKD. J was trimmed by 9 bases and V by 7 bases; bases with no gene match: 6. The CDR3 loop reads CAITGTGASEQFF. DNA for the CDR3: TGTGCCATCACAGGGACAGGGGCTTCTGAGCAGTTCTTC.